One and the same sample provided the 11 T cell receptor beta chains below, sequenced in a study of regulatory T cells in long-lasting Graves disease (dated by TCRdb to the early 2020s). The sample's time point, from its label and the paper: newly diagnosed GD, antithyroid drugs for less than 3 months. For both TCR sequencing and RNA sequencing, RNA was extracted from PBMCs in TRIzol. Library construction relied on multiplex PCR. These reads were obtained on an Illumina HiSeq 4000. iRepertoire HTBI primers and Arm-PCR amplification of CDR3 regions were used to construct TCR beta libraries. The public reads were reprocessed in TCRdb via fastp at Q25 and MiXCR, keeping in-frame beta chains. Identical CDR3 protein sequences are pooled into one entry, listed with their most common genes and DNA. Across this sample there are a few hundred thousand distinct CDR3 sequences, with about 17% seen only once. About 25% of the sample is in the top ten clones.

Separately, the same data were catalogued under a study of T cells in Graves' hyperthyroidism and ophthalmopathy.

Source: peripheral blood mononuclear cells (PBMCs), taken at new diagnosis, from a patient treated with antithyroid drugs. The receptors stem from a woman aged 18-29 years with Graves disease. Donor details come from another sample of the same person, matched by shared clones.

On this clonotype itself: One end of the junction is discordant with germline, which a read error may explain. The chain carries TRBV29-1 and TRBJ2-1, with D possibly TRBD2 on 5 matching bases. CDR1 and CDR2 from the germline V gene are SQVTM and ANQGSEA. The length of the CDR3 is 13 residues. The CDR3 reads CSVAAGLYNEQLF. The DNA for the CDR3 is TGCAGCGTTGCGGCTGGACTCTACAATGAGCAGCTCTTC.

This clonotype was seen repeatedly, ten times or more. The chain has TRBV12-3 or TRBV12-4 and TRBJ1-3; the D gene is possibly TRBD1 (5 bases). The CDR3 has 16 amino acids. Between the trimmed V and J ends, which lost 5 bases and 0 bases, there was a span of 14 bases. The chain's CDR3 is CASSLHEGLSGNTIYF. The CDR3 region has the DNA TGTGCCAGCAGTCTTCACGAGGGACTCTCTGGAAACACCATATATTTT.

This clonotype was seen many times. This rearrangement joins TRBV3-1 to TRBJ2-1; D gene unclear. The germline gives CDR1 LGHDT, CDR2 YNNKEL (reference sequence). The germline V and J ends were trimmed by 1 base and 9 bases, with 13 bases remaining between them. The CDR3 totals 14 residues. CDR3 in DNA: TGTGCCAGCAGCCAAGTAGTGGAGATCTTTGAGCAGTTCTTC. It codes for CASSQVVEIFEQFF.

This clonotype appeared many times. As DNA, the CDR3 is TGTGCCAGCAGCTTACGTGTCGAGACTTATGGCTACACCTTC. It encodes CASSLRVETYGYTF. The chain recombines TRBV7-2 with TRBJ1-2; D gene uncertain. With 2 bases removed from V and 5 bases from J, the gap between germline ends came to 12 bases. Per germline, CDR1 SGHTA and CDR2 FQGNSA. The CDR3 is 14 residues long. The whole variable domain, remainder taken from reference TRBV7-2 and TRBJ1-2, is GAGVSQSPSNKVTEKGKDVELRCDPISGHTALYWYRQSLGQGLEFLIYFQGNSAPDKSGLPSDRFSAERTGGSVSTLTIQRTQQEDSAVYLCASSLRVETYGYTFGSGTRLTVV.

CDR3 loop: CATSRDRTGRLSYEQYF. In nucleotides, the CDR3 is TGTGCCACCAGCAGAGACCGAACCGGGAGGTTGAGCTACGAGCAGTACTTC. This sequence joins TRBV15 and TRBJ2-7, with 7 bases matching TRBD2. The V gene end was trimmed by 0 bases and the J gene end by 3 bases; junction bases not matched to a gene: 11. CDR3 length equals 17 residues. The germline CDR1 and CDR2 sequences are LNHNV and YYDKDF (reference sequence). The complete variable domain, with remaining parts taken from reference TRBV15 and TRBJ2-7, reads DAMVIQNPRYQVTQFGKPVTLSCSQTLNHNVMYWYQQKSSQAPKLLFHYYDKDFNNEADTPDNFQSRRPNTSFCFLDIRSPGLGDTAMYLCATSRDRTGRLSYEQYFGPGTRLTVT.

The rearrangement uses TRBV19 and TRBJ2-1, with TRBD1 as a possible D gene (6 bases). The CDR3 is 14 amino acids. The germline gives CDR1 LNHDA, CDR2 SQIVND (reference sequence). Trimming left V 3 bases short and J 3 bases short, with 9 bases between. The CDR3 sequence is CASSIGGGYNEQFF. CDR3 nucleotide sequence: TGTGCCAGTAGTATTGGGGGCGGCTACAATGAGCAGTTCTTC.

This clonotype has ten or more counts. This chain uses TRBV12-3 or TRBV12-4 with TRBJ1-5; D call uncertain. The CDR3 has 14 residues. The ends were cut back, 1 base at V and 6 bases at J, with 10 bases in the middle. CDR3 DNA: TGTGCCAGCAGTTTAGATCTAGCAGGTCAGCCCCAGCATTTT. It specifies CASSLDLAGQPQHF.

The chain combines TRBV6-1 with TRBJ2-2; 8 nucleotides agree with TRBD2. Germline V lookup: CDR1 MNHNS, CDR2 SASEGT. With V trimmed by 5 bases and J by 2 bases, 10 bases remained unmatched. This CDR3 spans 17 amino acids. Written as DNA, the CDR3 is TGTGCCAGCAGTCCCCATCTAGCGGGTGGTAACACCGGGGAGCTGTTTTTT. As protein: CASSPHLAGGNTGELFF.

For this clonotype: One base away lies a much larger clone, so this may be a sequencing read error. The V call is TRBV9, the J call TRBJ2-1; TRBD2 matches 11 bases. The length of the CDR3 is 20 residues. In germline, CDR1 is SGDLS, CDR2 YYNGEE. The CDR3 protein is CASSATGTLTSGSVYNGQFF. CDR3 in DNA: TGTGCCAGCAGCGCAACCGGGACACTTACTAGCGGGAGCGTATACAATGGGCAGTTCTTC.

The CDR3 DNA sequence: TGTGCCAGCAGAAAGACAGGGGCTGGTGAAGCTTTCTTT. Amino acids: CASRKTGAGEAFF. The genes are TRBV2 and TRBJ1-1; 8 bases are a match to TRBD1. V gave up 6 bases and J gave up 7 bases; unmatched junction bases: 7. This CDR3 comprises 13 residues. The germline V gene encodes CDR1 SNHLY and CDR2 FYNNEI.

The chain is built from TRBV11-3 and TRBJ1-1; no clear D gene. Trimming removed 3 bases at V and 7 bases at J, with 9 bases between. CDR3 size: 12 residues. The germline gives CDR1 SGHNT, CDR2 YENEEA. The CDR3, as DNA: TGTGCCAGCAGCTTCTTGGCAGATGAAGCTTTCTTT. This codes for CASSFLADEAFF.